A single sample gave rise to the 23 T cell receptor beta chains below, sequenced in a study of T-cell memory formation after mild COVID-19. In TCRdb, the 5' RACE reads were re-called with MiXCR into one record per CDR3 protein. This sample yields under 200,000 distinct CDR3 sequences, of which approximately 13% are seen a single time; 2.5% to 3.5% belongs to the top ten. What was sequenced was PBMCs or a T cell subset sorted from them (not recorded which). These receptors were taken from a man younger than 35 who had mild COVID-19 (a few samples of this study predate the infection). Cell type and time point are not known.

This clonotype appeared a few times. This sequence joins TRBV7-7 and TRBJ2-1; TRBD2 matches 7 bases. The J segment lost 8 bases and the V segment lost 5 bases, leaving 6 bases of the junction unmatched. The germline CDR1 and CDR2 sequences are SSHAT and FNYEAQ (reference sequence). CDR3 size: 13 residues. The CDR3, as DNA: TGTGCCAGCAGCCCGCAGGGAGGGCATGAGCAGTTCTTC. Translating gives CASSPQGGHEQFF.

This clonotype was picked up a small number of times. In DNA, the CDR3 is TGTGCCACCAGTGATATTCAAGGGGCCTCCTACAATGAGCAGTTCTTC. Protein: CATSDIQGASYNEQFF. The chain recombines TRBV24-1 with TRBJ2-1; D may be TRBD1 (5 bases). Per germline, CDR1 KGHDR and CDR2 SFDVKD. The CDR3 totals 16 residues. Trimming removed 3 bases from V and 0 bases from J, with 11 bases in between.

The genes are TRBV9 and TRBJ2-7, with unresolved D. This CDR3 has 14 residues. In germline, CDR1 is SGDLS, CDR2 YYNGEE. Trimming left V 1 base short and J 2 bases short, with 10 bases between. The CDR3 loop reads CASSVIDTAYEQYF. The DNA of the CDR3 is TGTGCCAGCAGCGTAATAGACACGGCCTACGAGCAGTACTTC.

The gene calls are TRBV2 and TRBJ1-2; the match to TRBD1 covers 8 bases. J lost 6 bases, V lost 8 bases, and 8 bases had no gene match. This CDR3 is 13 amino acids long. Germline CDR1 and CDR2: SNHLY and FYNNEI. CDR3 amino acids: CASFRDRSHGYTF. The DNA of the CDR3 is TGTGCCAGCTTCCGGGACAGGTCCCATGGCTACACCTTC.

The CDR3 DNA is TGTGCCAGCAGCCGCCCGGGGGTAGAGCTGTTTTTT. Translated: CASSRPGVELFF. The J gene is TRBJ2-2, the V gene TRBV7-3, with D possibly TRBD2 on 6 matching bases. CDR3 length: 12 residues. V was cut by 5 bases and J by 11 bases, with 12 bases left in between. The germline CDR1 and CDR2 sequences are SGHTA and FQGTGA.

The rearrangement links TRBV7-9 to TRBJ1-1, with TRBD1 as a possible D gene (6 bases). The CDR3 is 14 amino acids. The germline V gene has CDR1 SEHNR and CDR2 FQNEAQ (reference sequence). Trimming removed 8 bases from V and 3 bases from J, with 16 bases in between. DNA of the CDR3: TGTGCCAGCTGCGCCCAGGGGTCCGACACTGAAGCTTTCTTT. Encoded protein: CASCAQGSDTEAFF.

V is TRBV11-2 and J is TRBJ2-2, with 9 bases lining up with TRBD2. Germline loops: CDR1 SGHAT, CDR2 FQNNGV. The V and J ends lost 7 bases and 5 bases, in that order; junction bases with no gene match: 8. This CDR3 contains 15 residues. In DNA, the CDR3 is TGTGCCAGCATCCGAGCGGGGGGTCGTACCGGGGAGCTGTTTTTT. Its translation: CASIRAGGRTGELFF.

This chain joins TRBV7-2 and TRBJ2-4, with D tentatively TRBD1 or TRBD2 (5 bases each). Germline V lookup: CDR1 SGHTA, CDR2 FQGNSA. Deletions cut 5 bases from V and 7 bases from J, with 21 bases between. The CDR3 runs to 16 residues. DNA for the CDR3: TGTGCCAGCAGCCGACTGCCGGTCCGAGGGGCCAACATTCAGTACTTC. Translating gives CASSRLPVRGANIQYF.

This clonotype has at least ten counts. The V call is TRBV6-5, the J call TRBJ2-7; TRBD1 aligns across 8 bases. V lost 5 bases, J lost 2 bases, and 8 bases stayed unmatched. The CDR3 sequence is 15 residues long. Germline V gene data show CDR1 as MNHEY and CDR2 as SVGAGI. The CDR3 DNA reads TGTGCCAGCAGTCCCTCAGGGACAGGAACCTACGAGCAGTACTTC. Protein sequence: CASSPSGTGTYEQYF.

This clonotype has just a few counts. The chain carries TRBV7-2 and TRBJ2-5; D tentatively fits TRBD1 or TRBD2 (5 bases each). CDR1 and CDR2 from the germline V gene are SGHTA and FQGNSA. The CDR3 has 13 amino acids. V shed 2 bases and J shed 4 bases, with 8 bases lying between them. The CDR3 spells CASSLPGLETQYF. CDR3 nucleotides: TGTGCCAGCAGCTTACCGGGGCTAGAGACCCAGTACTTC.

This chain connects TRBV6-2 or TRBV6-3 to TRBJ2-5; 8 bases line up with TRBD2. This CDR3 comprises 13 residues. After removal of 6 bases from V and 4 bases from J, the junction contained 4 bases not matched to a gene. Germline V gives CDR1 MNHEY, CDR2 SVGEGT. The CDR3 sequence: CASSGLAGETQYF. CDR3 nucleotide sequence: TGTGCCAGCAGCGGACTAGCAGGAGAGACCCAGTACTTC.

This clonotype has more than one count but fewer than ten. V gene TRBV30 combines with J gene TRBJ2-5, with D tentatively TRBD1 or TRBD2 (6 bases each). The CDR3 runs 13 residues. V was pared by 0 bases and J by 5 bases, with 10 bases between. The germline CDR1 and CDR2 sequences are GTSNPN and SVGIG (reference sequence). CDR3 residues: CAWSVGGGETQYF. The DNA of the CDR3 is TGTGCCTGGAGTGTAGGAGGGGGTGAGACCCAGTACTTC.

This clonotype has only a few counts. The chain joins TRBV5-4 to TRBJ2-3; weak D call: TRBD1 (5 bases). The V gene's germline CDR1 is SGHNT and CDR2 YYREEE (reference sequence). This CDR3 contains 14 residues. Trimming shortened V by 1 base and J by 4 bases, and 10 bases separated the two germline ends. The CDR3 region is CASSLKAGPDTQYF. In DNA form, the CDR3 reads TGTGCCAGCAGCTTGAAGGCAGGGCCAGATACGCAGTATTTT.

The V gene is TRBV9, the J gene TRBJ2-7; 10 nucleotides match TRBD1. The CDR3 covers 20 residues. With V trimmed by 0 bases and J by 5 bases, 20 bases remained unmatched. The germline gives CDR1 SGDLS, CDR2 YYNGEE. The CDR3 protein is CASSVGSRTTWGQGMHEQYF. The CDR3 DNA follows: TGTGCCAGCAGCGTAGGGTCAAGGACTACGTGGGGACAGGGGATGCACGAGCAGTACTTC.

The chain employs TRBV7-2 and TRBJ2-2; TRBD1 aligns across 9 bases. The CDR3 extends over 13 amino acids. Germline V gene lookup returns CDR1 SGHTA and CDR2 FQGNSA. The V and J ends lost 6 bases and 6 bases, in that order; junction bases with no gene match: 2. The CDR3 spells CASRDRGAGELFF. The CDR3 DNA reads TGTGCCAGCAGGGACAGGGGAGCCGGGGAGCTGTTTTTT.

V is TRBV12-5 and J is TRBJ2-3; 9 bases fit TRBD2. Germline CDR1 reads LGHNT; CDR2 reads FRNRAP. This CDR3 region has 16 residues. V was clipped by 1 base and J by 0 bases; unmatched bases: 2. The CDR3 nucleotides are TGTGCTAGTGGTTTGGGACTAGCGGCTAGCACAGATACGCAGTATTTT. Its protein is CASGLGLAASTDTQYF.

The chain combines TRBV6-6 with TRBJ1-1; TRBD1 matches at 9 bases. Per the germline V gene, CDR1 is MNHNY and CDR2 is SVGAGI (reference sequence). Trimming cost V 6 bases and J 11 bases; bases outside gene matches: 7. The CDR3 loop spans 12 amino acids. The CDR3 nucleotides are TGTGCCAGCAGCATCGACAGGGGGAAGGCTTTCTTT. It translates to CASSIDRGKAFF.

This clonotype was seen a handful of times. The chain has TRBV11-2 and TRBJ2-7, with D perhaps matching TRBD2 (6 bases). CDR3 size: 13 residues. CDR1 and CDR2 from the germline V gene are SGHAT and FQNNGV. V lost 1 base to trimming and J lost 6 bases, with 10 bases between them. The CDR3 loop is CASSLVLGGEQYF. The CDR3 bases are TGTGCCAGCAGCTTAGTTTTGGGGGGCGAGCAGTACTTC.

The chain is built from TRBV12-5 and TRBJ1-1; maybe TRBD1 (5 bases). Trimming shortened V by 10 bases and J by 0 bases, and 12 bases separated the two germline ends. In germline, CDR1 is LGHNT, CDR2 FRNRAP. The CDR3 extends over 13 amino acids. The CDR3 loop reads CATAAGLNTEAFF. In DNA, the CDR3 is TGTGCTACCGCGGCGGGGCTGAACACTGAAGCTTTCTTT.

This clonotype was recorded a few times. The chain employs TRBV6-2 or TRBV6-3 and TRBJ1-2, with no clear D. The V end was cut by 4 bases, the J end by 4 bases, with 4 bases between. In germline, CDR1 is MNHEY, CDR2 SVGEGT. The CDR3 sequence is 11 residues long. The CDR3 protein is CASSLAYGYTF. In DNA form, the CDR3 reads TGTGCCAGCAGTTTGGCCTATGGCTACACCTTC.

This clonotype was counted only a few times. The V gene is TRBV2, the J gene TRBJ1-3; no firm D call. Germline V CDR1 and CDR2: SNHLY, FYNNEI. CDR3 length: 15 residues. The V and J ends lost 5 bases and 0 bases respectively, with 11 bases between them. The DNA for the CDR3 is TGTGCCAGCAGTCTTACAGATTTCTCTGGAAACACCATATATTTT. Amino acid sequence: CASSLTDFSGNTIYF.

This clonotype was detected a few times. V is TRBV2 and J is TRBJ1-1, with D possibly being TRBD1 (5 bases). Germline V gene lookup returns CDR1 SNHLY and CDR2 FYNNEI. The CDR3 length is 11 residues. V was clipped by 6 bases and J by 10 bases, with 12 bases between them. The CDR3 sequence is CASRVTVGAFF. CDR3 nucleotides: TGTGCCAGCAGGGTGACAGTAGGAGCTTTCTTT.

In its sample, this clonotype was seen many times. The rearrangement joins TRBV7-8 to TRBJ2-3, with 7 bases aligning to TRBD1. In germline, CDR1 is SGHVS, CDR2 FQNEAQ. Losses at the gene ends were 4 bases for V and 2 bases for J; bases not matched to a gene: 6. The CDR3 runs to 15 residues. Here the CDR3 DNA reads TGTGCCAGCAGCTGGAACAGGGGTGACACAGATACGCAGTATTTT. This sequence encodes CASSWNRGDTDTQYF.